A single sample is the source of the 15 T cell receptor beta chains below, sequenced in a study of T cell repertoires in cytomegalovirus infection. TCRdb itself ran the reads through MiXCR, one entry per CDR3 protein. The sample has 450,000 to 650,000 distinct CDR3 sequences, more than 20% seen once. The sample was PBMCs. The receptors come from a human donor in good health (CMV status not recorded). Some clones in this sample may be carry-over from other donors' samples.

The chain joins TRBV20-1 to TRBJ2-1; tentatively, D is TRBD1 (7 bases). Germline V gives CDR1 DFQATT, CDR2 SNEGSKA (reference sequence). With 7 bases removed from V and 5 bases from J, the gap between germline ends came to 12 bases. The CDR3 is made up of 12 amino acids. The CDR3 DNA reads as TGCAGTGTCAGGGGGAGGAACAATGAGCAGTTCTTC. It translates to CSVRGRNNEQFF.

The chain's CDR3 is CAWSVLTNTEAFF. CDR3 nucleotide sequence: TGTGCCTGGAGTGTACTCACGAACACTGAAGCTTTCTTT. The gene calls are TRBV30 and TRBJ1-1; D not certain. V was trimmed by 0 bases and J by 1 base, leaving 6 bases between them. The CDR3 runs 13 residues. Germline-derived CDR1 and CDR2 are GTSNPN and SVGIG (reference sequence). The full variable domain, its missing parts supplied by reference TRBV30 and TRBJ1-1, is SQTIHQWPATLVQPVGSPLSLECTVEGTSNPNLYWYRQAAGRGLQLLFYSVGIGQISSEVPQNLSASRPQDRQFILSSKKLLLSDSGFYLCAWSVLTNTEAFFGQGTRLTVV.

This chain links TRBV29-1 with TRBJ1-5; D remains unclear. V lost 4 bases and J lost 1, with 5 bases in between. CDR1 is SQVTM and CDR2 is ANQGSEA in the germline V gene. The CDR3 has 12 amino acids. CDR3 sequence reads: CSVGVSNQPQHF. Here the CDR3 DNA reads TGCAGCGTTGGGGTCAGCAATCAGCCCCAGCATTTT.

There are a few counts of this clonotype. This chain uses TRBV6-1 with TRBJ2-1; TRBD1 aligns across 9 bases. Trimming at V came to 6 bases and at J to 3 bases, leaving 9 bases not matched to a gene. CDR3 length: 16 amino acids. The V gene's germline CDR1 is MNHNS and CDR2 SASEGT. CDR3 protein: CASRGLRDRDYNEQFF. The CDR3, as DNA: TGTGCCAGCAGAGGACTCCGGGACAGGGACTACAATGAGCAGTTCTTC.

At least ten counts were recorded for this clonotype. This chain uses TRBV7-2 with TRBJ1-2; TRBD1 might be the D (6 bases). The V end was cut by 5 bases, the J end by 2 bases, with 18 bases between. There are 16 residues in the CDR3. Per the germline V gene, CDR1 is SGHTA and CDR2 is FQGNSA. The CDR3 sequence is CASSPIFTGLNYGYTF. The CDR3 DNA is TGTGCCAGCAGCCCAATTTTCACAGGGCTCAACTATGGCTACACCTTC. Looking up the rest from reference TRBV7-2 and TRBJ1-2 gives the full variable domain: GAGVSQSPSNKVTEKGKDVELRCDPISGHTALYWYRQSLGQGLEFLIYFQGNSAPDKSGLPSDRFSAERTGGSVSTLTIQRTQQEDSAVYLCASSPIFTGLNYGYTFGSGTRLTVV.

The sample holds many counts of this clonotype. The chain employs TRBV7-2 and TRBJ1-4; D unclear. Germline CDR1 is SGHTA and CDR2 is FQGNSA. CDR3 length: 15 residues. The germline V and J ends were trimmed by 1 base and 8 bases, with 14 bases remaining between them. In nucleotides, the CDR3 is TGTGCCAGCAGCTTAGAGGGAAGGATGGAAGAAAAACTGTTTTTT. The encoded protein is CASSLEGRMEEKLFF. The whole variable domain, filled in from reference TRBV7-2 and TRBJ1-4, reads GAGVSQSPSNKVTEKGKDVELRCDPISGHTALYWYRQSLGQGLEFLIYFQGNSAPDKSGLPSDRFSAERTGGSVSTLTIQRTQQEDSAVYLCASSLEGRMEEKLFFGSGTQLSVL.

This chain joins TRBV4-2 and TRBJ1-4; D not certain. The CDR3 consists of 16 residues. Germline CDR1 reads LGHNA; CDR2 reads YNFKEQ. V was pared by 1 base and J by 5 bases, with 14 bases between. CDR3 nucleotide sequence: TGTGCCAGCAGCCAAGTGATTGGGGTAACAAATGAAAAACTGTTTTTT. Translating gives CASSQVIGVTNEKLFF.

The chain is built from TRBV5-6 and TRBJ1-1; D not resolved. The germline V gene has CDR1 SGHDT and CDR2 YYEEEE. The length of the CDR3 is 16 residues. Trimming stripped 0 bases from V and 0 bases from J, with 12 bases between. The CDR3 DNA sequence: TGTGCCAGCAGCTTGGGGGGTATAAGGATGAACACTGAAGCTTTCTTT. It yields the protein CASSLGGIRMNTEAFF.

This clonotype has just a few counts. V usage is TRBV4-2 and J usage is TRBJ1-2, with a possible D match to TRBD1 (6 bases). Deletions cut 2 bases from V and 4 bases from J, with 17 bases between. The CDR3 covers 16 residues. Germline CDR1 reads LGHNA; CDR2 reads YNFKEQ. The CDR3 coding sequence is TGTGCCAGCAGCCAATTCCTTAGGGGGTCTTTCTATGGCTACACCTTC. Translating it yields CASSQFLRGSFYGYTF.

V usage is TRBV7-2 and J usage is TRBJ1-5; D is ambiguous. Trimming stripped 6 bases from V and 0 bases from J, with 9 bases between. The germline V gene encodes CDR1 SGHTA and CDR2 FQGNSA. The CDR3 totals 14 residues. The CDR3 loop is CASSPFYSNQPQHF. In DNA form, the CDR3 reads TGTGCCAGCAGTCCTTTCTATAGCAATCAGCCCCAGCATTTT.

This chain joins TRBV27 and TRBJ2-7, with 9 bases matching TRBD1. The CDR3 is made up of 15 amino acids. Per germline, CDR1 MNHEY and CDR2 SMNVEV (reference sequence). Trimming removed 6 bases from V and 7 bases from J; junction bases left unmatched: 13. The CDR3 nucleotides are TGTGCCAGCAGCCGATCCGGGACAGGGTACGGAGAGCAGTACGTC. This translates into CASSRSGTGYGEQYV.

The V call is TRBV28, the J call TRBJ2-3; 9 bases agree with TRBD2. J lost 4 bases, V lost 6 bases, and 11 bases had no gene match. This CDR3 contains 16 residues. Germline V gene lookup returns CDR1 MDHEN and CDR2 SYDVKM. The CDR3, as DNA: TGTGCCAGCAGCTCCGGGACTAGCCTTGATTCAGATACGCAGTATTTT. Translation: CASSSGTSLDSDTQYF.

This clonotype was observed a handful of times. This chain joins TRBV4-1 and TRBJ2-7; D remains ambiguous. Germline CDR1 and CDR2: MGHRA and YSYEKL. The CDR3 sequence is 13 residues long. V lost 3 bases, J lost 2 bases, and 8 bases lay in between. CDR3 bases: TGCGCCAGCAGCCACGGAGATACCTACGAGCAGTACTTC. This codes for CASSHGDTYEQYF.

The chain links TRBV7-9 to TRBJ2-1; TRBD2 matches at 7 bases. In germline, CDR1 is SEHNR, CDR2 FQNEAQ (reference sequence). Trimming at V came to 5 bases and at J to 2 bases, leaving 9 bases not matched to a gene. There are 16 residues in the CDR3. The CDR3, as DNA: TGTGCCAGCAGCCCGTCTAGCGGAGGGACCTACAATGAGCAGTTCTTC. Its protein product is CASSPSSGGTYNEQFF.

V usage is TRBV4-1 and J usage is TRBJ1-1, with D perhaps TRBD1 (6 bases). Germline V lookup: CDR1 MGHRA, CDR2 YSYEKL. The CDR3 length is 15 residues. The V end lost 1 base, the J end lost 4 bases, and 13 bases lay between the germline ends. CDR3 residues: CASSQGWGGLTEAFF. DNA for the CDR3: TGCGCCAGCAGCCAAGGGTGGGGGGGCCTCACTGAAGCTTTCTTT.